These T cell receptor beta chains were read from a single sample in a study of blood T cell repertoires in COVID-19. The protocol was immunoSEQ multiplex PCR, while the TCRdb copy is restricted to in-frame clones and leaves out a portion. Of roughly 230,000 clones in the sample, 85% were seen once. Material for sequencing was peripheral blood. These receptors were taken from a woman aged 60-70 years with active or convalescent COVID-19. Both conserved end residues are part of each CDR3. A D gene is named only where the DNA matches it firmly. A clone size is listed for some rows: how often the clone was seen (once, few, many), or a class if it is expanded.

D gene: .
J gene: TRBJ1-5
clone size: .
V gene: TRBV3-1/TRBV3-2
CDR3 DNA: TGTGCCAGCAGCGGCACCGGGGGCAATCAGCCCCAGCATTTT
CDR3 protein: CASSGTGGNQPQHF

D gene: .
J gene: TRBJ2-7
clone size: .
V gene: TRBV3-1/TRBV3-2
CDR3 DNA: TGTGCCAGCAGCCAAGATGCACAGGAGCAGTACTTC
CDR3 protein: CASSQDAQEQYF

D gene: .
J gene: TRBJ2-1
clone size: .
V gene: TRBV27
CDR3 DNA: TGTGCCAGCAGTTTATTATCGGACAGCCCCTCCTACAATGAGCAGTTCTTC
CDR3 protein: CASSLLSDSPSYNEQFF

D gene: .
J gene: TRBJ1-5
clone size: .
V gene: TRBV7-9
CDR3 DNA: TGTGCCAGCAGCTTAGGGGGCTCGGGCAATCAGCCCCAGCATTTT
CDR3 protein: CASSLGGSGNQPQHF

D gene: TRBD2
J gene: TRBJ2-1
clone size: .
V gene: TRBV6-1
CDR3 DNA: TGTGCCAGCAGTGAACTAGCGGGAGTGTTCAATGAGCAGTTCTTC
CDR3 protein: CASSELAGVFNEQFF

D gene: .
J gene: TRBJ2-1
clone size: .
V gene: TRBV9
CDR3 DNA: TGTGCCAGTGGGAGCCTCATTTCCTACAATGAGCAGTTCTTC
CDR3 protein: CASGSLISYNEQFF

D gene: TRBD1
J gene: TRBJ2-5
clone size: .
V gene: TRBV5-1
CDR3 DNA: TGCGCCAGCAGCTACGGACAGGGCAGGGAGACCCAGTACTTC
CDR3 protein: CASSYGQGRETQYF

D gene: TRBD1
J gene: TRBJ2-7
clone size: .
V gene: TRBV6-5
CDR3 DNA: TGTGCCAGCAGCCCCGGACAGGGAAAAGACTACGAGCAGTACTTC
CDR3 protein: CASSPGQGKDYEQYF

D gene: TRBD1
J gene: TRBJ2-6
clone size: .
V gene: TRBV5-6
CDR3 DNA: TGTGCCAGCAGCTTAGACAGGGGGAGCTCTGGGGCCAACGTCCTGACTTTC
CDR3 protein: CASSLDRGSSGANVLTF

D gene: TRBD1
J gene: TRBJ2-7
clone size: .
V gene: TRBV6-5
CDR3 DNA: TGTGCCAGCAGTCACCAGGGGGCAGACGTCTACGAGCAGTACTTC
CDR3 protein: CASSHQGADVYEQYF

D gene: .
J gene: TRBJ2-7
clone size: .
V gene: TRBV6-5
CDR3 DNA: TGTGCCAGCAGTTACGGCCGGGACTCCTACGAGCAGTACTTC
CDR3 protein: CASSYGRDSYEQYF

D gene: .
J gene: TRBJ2-5
clone size: .
V gene: TRBV18
CDR3 DNA: TGTGCCAGCTCACCCCTTGGGACAGCGGAGGGGGAGACCCAGTACTTC
CDR3 protein: CASSPLGTAEGETQYF

D gene: .
J gene: TRBJ1-2
clone size: .
V gene: TRBV6-5
CDR3 DNA: TGTGCCAGCAGTTACTCAAGGGGCTCAGACTATGGCTACACCTTC
CDR3 protein: CASSYSRGSDYGYTF

D gene: .
J gene: TRBJ2-2
clone size: .
V gene: TRBV2
CDR3 DNA: TGTGCCAGCAGCCCCCTTGCACGGGGTAACACCGGGGAGCTGTTTTTT
CDR3 protein: CASSPLARGNTGELFF

D gene: .
J gene: TRBJ1-2
clone size: .
V gene: TRBV7-8
CDR3 DNA: TGTGCCAGCAGCTCAACCGGACAGAACTATGGCTACACCTTC
CDR3 protein: CASSSTGQNYGYTF

D gene: .
J gene: TRBJ2-3
clone size: .
V gene: TRBV4-1
CDR3 DNA: TGCGCCAGCAGCCAATTCACCCGAAACATGGATACGCAGTATTTT
CDR3 protein: CASSQFTRNMDTQYF

D gene: .
J gene: TRBJ1-2
clone size: once
V gene: TRBV7-5
CDR3 DNA: TGTGCCAGAAGCTCAGGCGTCTATGGCTACACCTTC
CDR3 protein: CARSSGVYGYTF

D gene: TRBD1
J gene: TRBJ1-2
clone size: .
V gene: TRBV15
CDR3 DNA: TGTGCCACCAGCGTCGACAGGGGCAACTATGGCTACACCTTC
CDR3 protein: CATSVDRGNYGYTF

D gene: TRBD1
J gene: TRBJ2-2
clone size: .
V gene: TRBV6-5
CDR3 DNA: TGTGCCACCCGGACAGGGAACACCGGGGAGCCGTTTTTT
CDR3 protein: CATRTGNTGEPFF

D gene: TRBD1
J gene: TRBJ1-1
clone size: few
V gene: TRBV27
CDR3 DNA: TGTGCCAGCAGGAGACAGGGCTACACTGAAGCTTTCTTT
CDR3 protein: CASRRQGYTEAFF

D gene: .
J gene: TRBJ1-1
clone size: .
V gene: TRBV2
CDR3 DNA: TGTGCCAGCAGTGAAAGGACAGTTGAAGCTTTCTTT
CDR3 protein: CASSERTVEAFF

D gene: TRBD2
J gene: TRBJ2-3
clone size: .
V gene: TRBV5-1
CDR3 DNA: TGCGCCAGCAGCTTGCCCCGGGACTACACAGATACGCAGTATTTT
CDR3 protein: CASSLPRDYTDTQYF

D gene: .
J gene: TRBJ1-4
clone size: few
V gene: TRBV28
CDR3 DNA: TGTGCCAGCACCCCTCCAAGAGGGTCTAATGAAAAACTGTTTTTT
CDR3 protein: CASTPPRGSNEKLFF